A single sample is the source of the 9 T cell receptor beta chains below, sequenced in a study of T-cell memory formation after mild COVID-19. TCRdb reanalysed the 5' RACE reads using MiXCR and keeps one entry per CDR3 protein. The data hold approximately 410,000 distinct CDR3 sequences, with 23% observed a single time. Source material: PBMCs or a T cell subset sorted from them (not recorded which). These receptor sequences come from an adult woman who had mild COVID-19 (a few samples of this study predate the infection). Cell type and time point are not known.

This clonotype was observed a few times. The chain links TRBV18 to TRBJ1-1; D gene uncertain. The length of the CDR3 is 12 residues. Trimming stripped 5 bases from V and 1 base from J, with 5 bases between. The germline V gene has CDR1 KGHSH and CDR2 LQKENI. This CDR3 is CASSAPNTEAFF. The DNA for the CDR3 is TGTGCCAGCTCAGCCCCGAACACTGAAGCTTTCTTT.

In this sample, this clonotype turned up a few times. The J gene is TRBJ2-1, the V gene TRBV7-9, with TRBD2 matching over 11 bases. Losses at the gene ends were 1 base for V and 8 bases for J; bases not matched to a gene: 10. Germline V gives CDR1 SEHNR, CDR2 FQNEAQ (reference sequence). This CDR3 region has 17 residues. The CDR3 spells CASSLGRGSGRAYEQFF. DNA for the CDR3: TGTGCCAGCAGCTTAGGCCGGGGTAGCGGGAGGGCCTATGAGCAGTTCTTC. Together with reference TRBV7-9 and TRBJ2-1, the CDR3 gives the full variable domain: DTGVSQNPRHKITKRGQNVTFRCDPISEHNRLYWYRQTLGQGPEFLTYFQNEAQLEKSRLLSDRFSAERPKGSFSTLEIQRTEQGDSAMYLCASSLGRGSGRAYEQFFGPGTRLTVL.

The V call is TRBV12-3 or TRBV12-4, the J call TRBJ1-5; 7 nucleotides agree with TRBD1. The CDR3 extends over 15 amino acids. J was trimmed by 7 bases and V by 10 bases; bases with no gene match: 16. The CDR3 DNA reads as TGTGCCACCTTAGGTGGAGCAGGGGGTACCCAGCCCCAGCATTTT. It translates to CATLGGAGGTQPQHF.

This clonotype was seen repeatedly, ten times or more. The chain links TRBV7-2 to TRBJ2-2, with no clear D. The CDR3 has 12 amino acids. CDR1 and CDR2 (germline): SGHTA, FQGNSA. Deletions cut 1 base from V and 6 bases from J, with 3 bases between. In nucleotides, the CDR3 is TGTGCCAGCAGCTTAGAGGCCGGGGAGCTGTTTTTT. This sequence encodes CASSLEAGELFF.

V is TRBV6-1 and J is TRBJ1-1; D possibly corresponds to TRBD1 (5 bases). CDR1 and CDR2 (germline): MNHNS, SASEGT. CDR3 length equals 14 residues. V lost 3 bases to trimming and J lost 5 bases, with 13 bases between them. The CDR3: CASSEGRGRTEAFF. The CDR3 nucleotides read TGTGCCAGCAGTGAGGGACGGGGTCGGACTGAAGCTTTCTTT.

This clonotype showed up just a few times. This chain links TRBV12-3 or TRBV12-4 with TRBJ2-1, with 8 bases aligning to TRBD2. The ends lost 5 bases at V and 4 bases at J; junction bases unmatched: 4. This CDR3 is built from 14 residues. The CDR3 DNA sequence: TGTGCCAGCAGTATCGGACTAGCTTACAATGAGCAGTTCTTC. Amino acids: CASSIGLAYNEQFF.

The chain carries TRBV4-1 and TRBJ2-3; D unclear. Germline values: CDR1 MGHRA, CDR2 YSYEKL. The CDR3 contains 13 residues. V lost 5 bases and J 1 base, leaving 7 bases between the germline ends. The CDR3 nucleotides read TGCGCCAGCAGCTCAAAACGCACAGATACGCAGTATTTT. Protein: CASSSKRTDTQYF.

V gene TRBV6-2 or TRBV6-3 combines with J gene TRBJ2-1, with D perhaps matching TRBD1 (5 bases). The CDR3 extends over 14 amino acids. Trimming removed 2 bases from V and 8 bases from J, with 13 bases in between. CDR1 is MNHEY and CDR2 is SVGEGT in the germline V gene. Here the CDR3 DNA reads TGTGCCAGCAGTTACAGGGGTAGGCAAGATGAGCAGTTCTTC. This gives the protein CASSYRGRQDEQFF.

The rearrangement links TRBV5-8 to TRBJ2-3; D is uncertain. Trimming took 1 base from V and 10 from J, leaving 7 bases between them. The CDR3 is made up of 11 amino acids. Looked up from germline, CDR1 is SGHTS and CDR2 is YDEGEE. This chain's CDR3 is CASSLRAAQYF. CDR3 DNA sequence: TGTGCCAGCAGCTTGAGGGCTGCGCAGTATTTT.